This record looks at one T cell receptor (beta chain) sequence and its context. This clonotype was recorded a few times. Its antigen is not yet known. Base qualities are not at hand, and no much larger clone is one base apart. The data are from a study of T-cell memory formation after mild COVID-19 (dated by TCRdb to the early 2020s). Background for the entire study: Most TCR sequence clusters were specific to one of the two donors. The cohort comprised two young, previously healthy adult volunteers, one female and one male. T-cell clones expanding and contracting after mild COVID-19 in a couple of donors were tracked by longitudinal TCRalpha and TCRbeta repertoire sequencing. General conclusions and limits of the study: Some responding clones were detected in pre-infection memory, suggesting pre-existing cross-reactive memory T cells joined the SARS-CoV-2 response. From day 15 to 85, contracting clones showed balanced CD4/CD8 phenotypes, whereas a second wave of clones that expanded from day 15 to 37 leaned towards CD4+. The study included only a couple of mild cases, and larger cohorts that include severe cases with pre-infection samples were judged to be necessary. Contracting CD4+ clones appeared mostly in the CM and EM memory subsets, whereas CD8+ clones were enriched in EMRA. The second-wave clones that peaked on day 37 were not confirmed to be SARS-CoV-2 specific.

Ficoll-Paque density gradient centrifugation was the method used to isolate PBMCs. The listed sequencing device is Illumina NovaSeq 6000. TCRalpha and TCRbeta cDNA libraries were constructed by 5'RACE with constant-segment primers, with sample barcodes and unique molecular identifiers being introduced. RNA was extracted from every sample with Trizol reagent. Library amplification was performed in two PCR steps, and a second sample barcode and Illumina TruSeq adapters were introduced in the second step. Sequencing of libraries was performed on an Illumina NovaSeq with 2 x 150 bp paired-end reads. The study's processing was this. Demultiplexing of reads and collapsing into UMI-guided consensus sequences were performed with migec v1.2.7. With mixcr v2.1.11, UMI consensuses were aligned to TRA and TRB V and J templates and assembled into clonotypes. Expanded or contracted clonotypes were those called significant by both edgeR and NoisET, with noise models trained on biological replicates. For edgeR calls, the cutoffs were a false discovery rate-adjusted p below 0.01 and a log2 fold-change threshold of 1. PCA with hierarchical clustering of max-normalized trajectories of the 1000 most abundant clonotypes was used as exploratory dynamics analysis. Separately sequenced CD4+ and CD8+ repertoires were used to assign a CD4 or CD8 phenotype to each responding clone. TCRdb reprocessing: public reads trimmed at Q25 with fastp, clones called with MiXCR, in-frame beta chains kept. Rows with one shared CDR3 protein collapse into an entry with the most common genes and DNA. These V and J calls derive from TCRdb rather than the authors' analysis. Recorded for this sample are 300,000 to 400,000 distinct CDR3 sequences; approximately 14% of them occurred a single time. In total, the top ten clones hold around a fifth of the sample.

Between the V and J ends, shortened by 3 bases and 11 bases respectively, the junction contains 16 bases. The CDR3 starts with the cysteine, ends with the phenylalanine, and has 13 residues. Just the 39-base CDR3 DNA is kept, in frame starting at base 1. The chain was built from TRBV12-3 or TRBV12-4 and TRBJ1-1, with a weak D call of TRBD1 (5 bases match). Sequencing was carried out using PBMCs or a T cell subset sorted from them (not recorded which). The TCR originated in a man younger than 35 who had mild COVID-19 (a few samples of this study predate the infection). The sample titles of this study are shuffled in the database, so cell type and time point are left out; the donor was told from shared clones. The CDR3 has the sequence CASSLEGPRRAFF. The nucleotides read TGTGCCAGCAGTTTGGAGGGGCCCAGGCGGGCTTTCTTT.